The clone carrying this TCR beta chain showed up many times. Its target is not known. Trimming pared 6 bases from V and 1 base from J, leaving 10 bases between. This CDR3 is built from 13 residues. Germline CDR1 MNHNS, CDR2 SASEGT. Amplification targeted TCR beta CDR3 regions from RNA transcripts. The HTBI set primed first-round TCR CDR3 RT-PCR. A single record per CDR3 protein comes from TCRdb applying MiXCR to the multiplex PCR reads. The sample lists roughly 750,000 distinct CDR3 sequences, about a sixth occurring once. The record originates from a study of T cells in Graves' hyperthyroidism and ophthalmopathy. The study's findings and limits: Ophthalmopathy got predicted by the model a median around six months before its onset. Most clonotypes that expanded in the thyroid above 0.001 also showed up in blood.

In patients aged 18 to 65, hyperthyroidism was newly diagnosed, with duration under 2 months. Reasons for excluding patients were uncontrolled infection, other autoimmune disease, pregnancy or lactation. The source of this sequence is a man between 18 and 35 years old with Graves' hyperthyroidism. Sequenced sample: blood. The gene calls are TRBV6-1 and TRBJ2-7; D tentatively fits TRBD1 or TRBD2 (5 bases each). The CDR3 spells CASSRDGSYEQYF. The CDR3 DNA sequence: TGTGCCAGCAGCCGGGACGGATCCTACGAGCAGTACTTC.